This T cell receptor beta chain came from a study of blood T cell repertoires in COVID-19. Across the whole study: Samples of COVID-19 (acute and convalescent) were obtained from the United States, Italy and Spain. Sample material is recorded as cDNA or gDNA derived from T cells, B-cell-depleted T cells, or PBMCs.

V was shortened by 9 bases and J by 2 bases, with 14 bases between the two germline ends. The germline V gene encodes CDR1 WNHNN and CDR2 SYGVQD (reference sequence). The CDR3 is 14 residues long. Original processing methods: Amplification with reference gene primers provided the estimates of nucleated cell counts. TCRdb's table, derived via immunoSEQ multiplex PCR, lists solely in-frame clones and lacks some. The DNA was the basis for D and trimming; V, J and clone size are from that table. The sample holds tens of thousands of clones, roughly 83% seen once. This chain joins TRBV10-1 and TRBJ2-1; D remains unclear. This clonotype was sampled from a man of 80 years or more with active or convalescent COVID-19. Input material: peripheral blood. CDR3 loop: CARMNGYPYNEQFF. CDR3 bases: TGCGCCAGGATGAACGGTTATCCCTACAATGAGCAGTTCTTC.